Included here is one T cell receptor beta chain sequence, with context. This record belongs to a study of blood T cell repertoires in COVID-19. In the study overall: From T cells, B-cell-depleted T cells, or PBMCs came the material, which was cDNA or gDNA.

The germline CDR1 and CDR2 sequences are SGHTA and FQGTGA. The CDR3 extends over 14 amino acids. V was cut by 5 bases and J by 4 bases, with 15 bases left in between. Generated by immunoSEQ multiplex PCR, the TCRdb table keeps only in-frame clones and is missing some. The table includes a few hundred thousand clones, 89% detected once. Material for sequencing was peripheral blood. This TCR was sampled from a man aged 18 to 35 who had recovered from COVID-19. This chain joins TRBV7-3 and TRBJ2-7; TRBD2 might be the D (5 bases). CDR3 bases: TGTGCCAGCAGCCGAGGGATGGGCCCTTACGAGCAGTACTTC. This gives the protein CASSRGMGPYEQYF.